These T cell receptor beta chains were read from a single sample in a study of identical twins. MiXCR was run by TCRdb on the 5' RACE reads, yielding one entry per CDR3 protein. This sample has around 690,000 distinct CDR3 sequences, with 21% found just once. This sample was also put to use in a study of T cells expressing NK-cell markers.

What was sequenced was PBMCs. Receptors originate from a woman aged 18-30 years in good health. The CDR3 runs from the conserved cysteine through the conserved F or W.

j_call: TRBJ1-2
v_call: TRBV15
cdr3_aa: CATSSKPGIRGYTF

j_call: TRBJ2-2
v_call: TRBV20-1
cdr3_aa: CSARGYRNTGELFF

j_call: TRBJ2-5
v_call: TRBV5-1
cdr3_aa: CASRPISGGQLLETQYF

j_call: TRBJ2-3
v_call: TRBV12-3/TRBV12-4
cdr3_aa: CASSFGGSTDTQYF

j_call: TRBJ2-7
v_call: TRBV7-8
cdr3_aa: CASSSAGSHPYEQYF

j_call: TRBJ2-7
v_call: TRBV9
cdr3_aa: CASSVGSSGTAYEQYF

j_call: TRBJ2-7
v_call: TRBV10-3
cdr3_aa: CAIRARDRVYEQYF

j_call: TRBJ2-7
v_call: TRBV11-2
cdr3_aa: CASSLTDLNRQYF

j_call: TRBJ2-1
v_call: TRBV20-1
cdr3_aa: CSARTASYNEQFF

j_call: TRBJ2-2
v_call: TRBV7-7
cdr3_aa: CASSLSGRGELFF

j_call: TRBJ2-7
v_call: TRBV20-1
cdr3_aa: CSATLGTLVDEQYF

j_call: TRBJ2-5
v_call: TRBV5-1
cdr3_aa: CASSLVGTRCVETQYF

j_call: TRBJ2-3
v_call: TRBV9
cdr3_aa: CASSGRGVTDTQYF

j_call: TRBJ1-1
v_call: TRBV12-3/TRBV12-4
cdr3_aa: CASSSLRALGKAFF

j_call: TRBJ2-1
v_call: TRBV6-1
cdr3_aa: CASSPRSGRGNEQFF

j_call: TRBJ2-7
v_call: TRBV5-5
cdr3_aa: CASSLTSGSREQYF

j_call: TRBJ2-3
v_call: TRBV12-3/TRBV12-4
cdr3_aa: CASRVRGGTDTQYF

j_call: TRBJ2-2
v_call: TRBV20-1
cdr3_aa: CSGTSGKRGELFF

j_call: TRBJ2-3
v_call: TRBV20-1
cdr3_aa: CSARFGGGARTQYF

j_call: TRBJ1-4
v_call: TRBV29-1
cdr3_aa: CSVEEGLEKLFF

j_call: TRBJ1-4
v_call: TRBV12-3/TRBV12-4
cdr3_aa: CASSRGEKLFF

j_call: TRBJ1-1
v_call: TRBV20-1
cdr3_aa: CSARGPGIPTEAFF

j_call: TRBJ2-3
v_call: TRBV20-1
cdr3_aa: CSARAFLRQGADTQYF

j_call: TRBJ2-1
v_call: TRBV14
cdr3_aa: CASSPSGSVPLIRREQFF

j_call: TRBJ2-7
v_call: TRBV6-1
cdr3_aa: CASSLVRGYYYEQYF

j_call: TRBJ2-1
v_call: TRBV2
cdr3_aa: CASSEEVVEQFF

j_call: TRBJ2-7
v_call: TRBV20-1
cdr3_aa: CSARDGPYEQYF

j_call: TRBJ2-7
v_call: TRBV20-1
cdr3_aa: CSARGRAGTHEQYF

j_call: TRBJ2-2
v_call: TRBV9
cdr3_aa: CASSVAVGRNTGELFF

j_call: TRBJ2-1
v_call: TRBV12-3/TRBV12-4
cdr3_aa: CASSLRGLINEQFF

j_call: TRBJ2-7
v_call: TRBV18
cdr3_aa: CASSPRQDSYEQYF

j_call: TRBJ2-1
v_call: TRBV20-1
cdr3_aa: CSAYSNVGSSYNEQFF

j_call: TRBJ2-1
v_call: TRBV29-1
cdr3_aa: CSVQGLASSYNEQFF

j_call: TRBJ2-7
v_call: TRBV5-1
cdr3_aa: CASSLKGGAGIPYEQYF

j_call: TRBJ2-7
v_call: TRBV12-5
cdr3_aa: CASGFTGTYEQYF

j_call: TRBJ2-5
v_call: TRBV11-2
cdr3_aa: CASSKGLQETQYF

j_call: TRBJ2-7
v_call: TRBV6-1
cdr3_aa: CASRRGQPGEEQYF

j_call: TRBJ2-1
v_call: TRBV20-1
cdr3_aa: CSACPGLQNEQFF

j_call: TRBJ1-1
v_call: TRBV28
cdr3_aa: CASSLPWTEAFF

j_call: TRBJ1-5
v_call: TRBV7-2
cdr3_aa: CASSLGQGFNQPQHF

j_call: TRBJ2-7
v_call: TRBV6-2/TRBV6-3
cdr3_aa: CASSYSRREGRYEQYF

j_call: TRBJ2-1
v_call: TRBV7-8
cdr3_aa: CASSLLGGANEQFF

j_call: TRBJ2-7
v_call: TRBV7-9
cdr3_aa: CASSPAAEQYF

j_call: TRBJ2-3
v_call: TRBV7-2
cdr3_aa: CASSSGGVYTQYF

j_call: TRBJ2-3
v_call: TRBV10-3
cdr3_aa: CAISGTSGVTDTQYF

j_call: TRBJ2-1
v_call: TRBV11-2
cdr3_aa: CASSYPRGSGRPPHNEQFF

j_call: TRBJ2-7
v_call: TRBV5-6
cdr3_aa: CAMSPGLIHEQYF

j_call: TRBJ2-3
v_call: TRBV20-1
cdr3_aa: CSASAVSGVLKQYF

j_call: TRBJ1-6
v_call: TRBV6-1
cdr3_aa: CASSRNGQDNSPLHF

j_call: TRBJ2-5
v_call: TRBV20-1
cdr3_aa: CSARDITGSNRQQETQYF